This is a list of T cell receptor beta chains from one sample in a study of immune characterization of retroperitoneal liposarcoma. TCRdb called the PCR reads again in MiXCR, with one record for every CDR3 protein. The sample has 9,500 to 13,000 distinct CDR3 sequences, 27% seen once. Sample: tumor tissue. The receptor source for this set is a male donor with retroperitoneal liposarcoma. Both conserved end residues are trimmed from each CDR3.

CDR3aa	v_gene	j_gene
ASSRTSGSYEQF	TRBV7-9	TRBJ2-1
ASNQGGPGTDTQY	TRBV6-1	TRBJ2-3
ASISGSMNEQF	TRBV10-2	TRBJ2-1
ASSLEPVGSSYNEQF	TRBV7-6	TRBJ2-1
ASSGQGRNEKLF	TRBV6-1	TRBJ1-4
ASSQVTVETQF	TRBV4-1	TRBJ2-1
ASSPGPLDRGAEAF	TRBV7-2	TRBJ1-1
ASSLVLLAGNEQY	TRBV11-3	-
ASSQEVGAHSEQY	TRBV4-2	TRBJ2-5
ASSVTGGSYNEQY	TRBV6-1	-
ASKAATGPSYNEQY	TRBV6-1	-
ASSEGGAYTDTQY	TRBV6-1	TRBJ2-3
ASSLSTWRNEQY	TRBV11-1	TRBJ2-7
ASSQSVGSDEQY	TRBV10-1	-
ASSYSYNADTQY	TRBV6-6	TRBJ2-3
ASSQETAVQETQY	TRBV4-1	TRBJ2-5